One and the same sample provided the 20 T cell receptor beta chains below, sequenced in a study of T cell responses to AZD1222 COVID-19 vaccine. Sequencing was performed with immunoSEQ multiplex PCR; in TCRdb, only in-frame clones are kept and a portion is missing. The sample includes approximately 170,000 clones, roughly nine tenths of them seen just once. The material was peripheral blood, obtained on day 0 of AZD1222 vaccination. The receptors here all came from an adult in good health.

V gene TRBV20-1 combines with J gene TRBJ2-1, with TRBD2 matching 13 bases. The CDR3 has 17 amino acids. In germline, CDR1 is DFQATT, CDR2 SNEGSKA (reference sequence). V was clipped by 3 bases and J by 6 bases; unmatched bases: 11. The CDR3 bases are TGCAGTGCTAGTGGGACCTTGACTAGCGGGGGGACCAATGAGCAGTTCTTC. Translated, it gives CSASGTLTSGGTNEQFF.

The V and J genes are TRBV18 and TRBJ2-3, with TRBD2 identical over 15 bases. The CDR3 totals 17 residues. The germline V gene has CDR1 KGHSH and CDR2 LQKENI. V dropped 6 bases and J dropped 4; count of bases not matched to a gene: 8. CDR3 DNA sequence: TGTGCCAGCTCGAGGACTAGCGGGGGGGCCAGGGCAGATACGCAGTATTTT. Encoded protein: CASSRTSGGARADTQYF.

This chain uses TRBV4-1 with TRBJ2-1, with TRBD2 matching over 11 bases. Germline-derived CDR1 and CDR2 are MGHRA and YSYEKL. The V segment lost 0 bases and the J segment 5 bases; nucleotides outside the gene matches: 3. The CDR3 is 16 amino acids. CDR3 region: CASSQETGLADNEQFF. The CDR3 DNA is TGCGCCAGCAGCCAAGAAACGGGACTAGCGGACAATGAGCAGTTCTTC.

The V call is TRBV6-2 or TRBV6-3, the J call TRBJ2-7, with TRBD1 matching over 7 bases. V lost 4 bases, J lost 5 bases, and 14 bases stayed unmatched. The germline V gene encodes CDR1 MNHEY and CDR2 SVGEGT. CDR3 length: 16 residues. CDR3 coding DNA: TGTGCCAGCAGTTGGTCTCACAGGGGTGGCTTTGACGAGCAGTACGTC. Translation gives CASSWSHRGGFDEQYV.

This chain uses TRBV7-9 with TRBJ1-2; tentatively, D is TRBD1 (6 bases). The ends were cut back, 4 bases at V and 8 bases at J, with 17 bases in the middle. Germline values: CDR1 SEHNR, CDR2 FQNEAQ (reference sequence). The CDR3 has 14 amino acids. CDR3 DNA sequence: TGTGCCAGCAGCTACGTGGGGGGCGCGCCCGGCTACACCTTC. It encodes CASSYVGGAPGYTF.

This chain uses TRBV6-5 with TRBJ1-1, with TRBD1 identical over 9 bases. Germline-derived CDR1 and CDR2 are MNHEY and SVGAGI. CDR3 length: 13 residues. J gave up 8 bases and V 6 bases, and 7 bases lay outside the gene matches. The CDR3 coding sequence is TGTGCCAGCAGATGGGGACAGGGAGTGGAAGCTTTCTTT. Its translation is CASRWGQGVEAFF.

This chain connects TRBV9 to TRBJ2-5, with 10 positions matching TRBD2. This CDR3 has 14 residues. Germline CDR1 is SGDLS and CDR2 is YYNGEE. V shed 4 bases, J shed 4 bases, and the junction held 4 bases outside the gene matches. CDR3 nucleotides: TGTGCCAGCAGCCCCCGGACTAGCGGAGAGACCCAGTACTTC. Amino acids: CASSPRTSGETQYF.

Here the CDR3 DNA reads TGCAGCGCCGCCGGCGGGATTAATCAGCCCCAGCATTTT. Residues: CSAAGGINQPQHF. This sequence joins TRBV29-1 and TRBJ1-5, with no clear D. CDR1 and CDR2 (germline): SQVTM, ANQGSEA. The CDR3 is 13 amino acids. V gave up 7 bases and J gave up 4 bases, with 14 bases separating them.

The chain couples TRBV7-2 to TRBJ2-7, with 9 bases that match TRBD1. Trimming at V came to 5 bases and at J to 5 bases, leaving 13 bases not matched to a gene. Germline V gene data show CDR1 as SGHTA and CDR2 as FQGNSA. This CDR3 spans 16 amino acids. The CDR3 spells CASSPGGRTGAHEQYF. The CDR3 DNA follows: TGTGCCAGCAGCCCGGGGGGTAGGACAGGGGCCCACGAGCAGTACTTC.

The chain joins TRBV6-5 to TRBJ2-5; no clear D. V was pared by 2 bases and J by 5 bases, with 12 bases between. Germline V lookup: CDR1 MNHEY, CDR2 SVGAGI. The CDR3 extends over 14 amino acids. CDR3 sequence: CASSYGRDGETQYF. The CDR3 nucleotides are TGTGCCAGCAGTTACGGGCGAGATGGGGAGACCCAGTACTTC.

The chain joins TRBV3-1 (or the pseudogene TRBV3-2) to TRBJ2-3; 7 bases align to TRBD2. Germline V gene data show CDR1 as LGHDT and CDR2 as YNNKEL (reference sequence). The V and J ends lost 4 bases and 6 bases, in that order; junction bases with no gene match: 10. The CDR3 is 15 residues long. In DNA form, the CDR3 reads TGTGCCAGCAGCCCTTCCGGGACTACCGGGGATACGCAGTATTTT. Protein product: CASSPSGTTGDTQYF.

The CDR3 DNA reads as TGTGCCAGCAGTTCCCCCCGGGGACAGGGATACAATGAGCAGTTCTTC. Protein sequence: CASSSPRGQGYNEQFF. This chain connects TRBV27 to TRBJ2-1; 9 nucleotides align to TRBD1. Trimming cost V 4 bases and J 4 bases; bases outside gene matches: 8. There are 16 residues in the CDR3. The germline V gene encodes CDR1 MNHEY and CDR2 SMNVEV (reference sequence).

The gene calls are TRBV6-5 and TRBJ1-4; D is undetermined. This CDR3 contains 15 residues. Trimming removed 2 bases at V and 4 bases at J, with 11 bases between. The germline V gene has CDR1 MNHEY and CDR2 SVGAGI. The CDR3 nucleotides read TGTGCCAGCAGTTACGGGCAGACCCTTAATGAAAAACTGTTTTTT. Its translation is CASSYGQTLNEKLFF.

The chain combines TRBV28 with TRBJ2-7, with 8 bases fitting TRBD1. Germline CDR1 and CDR2: MDHEN and SYDVKM. The CDR3 totals 13 residues. J gave up 6 bases and V 5 bases, and 6 bases lay outside the gene matches. CDR3 region: CASSPWTGREQYF. The CDR3 region has the DNA TGTGCCAGCAGTCCGTGGACAGGGCGCGAGCAGTACTTC. The whole variable domain, filled in from reference TRBV28 and TRBJ2-7, reads DVKVTQSSRYLVKRTGEKVFLECVQDMDHENMFWYRQDPGLGLRLIYFSYDVKMKEKGDIPEGYSVSREKKERFSLILESASTNQTSMYLCASSPWTGREQYFGPGTRLTVT.

V usage is TRBV19 and J usage is TRBJ1-1, with no clear D. This CDR3 contains 15 residues. V was cut by 0 bases and J by 0 bases, with 8 bases left in between. CDR1 LNHDA and CDR2 SQIVND come from the germline V gene (reference sequence). In DNA form, the CDR3 reads TGTGCCAGTAGTATAGAGAGCAGTTTGAACACTGAAGCTTTCTTT. It codes for CASSIESSLNTEAFF.

The chain employs TRBV19 and TRBJ2-5, with D maybe TRBD1 (6 bases). The CDR3 is made up of 12 amino acids. V lost 8 bases and J lost 5, with 12 bases in between. Germline lookup yields CDR1 LNHDA and CDR2 SQIVND (reference sequence). The CDR3 DNA reads as TGTGCCAGTGCACAGGGATATGAGACCCAGTACTTC. This sequence encodes CASAQGYETQYF. Complete variable domain (other parts from reference TRBV19 and TRBJ2-5): DGGITQSPKYLFRKEGQNVTLSCEQNLNHDAMYWYRQDPGQGLRLIYYSQIVNDFQKGDIAEGYSVSREKKESFPLTVTSAQKNPTAFYLCASAQGYETQYFGPGTRLLVL.

This chain connects TRBV14 to TRBJ2-5; D ambiguous. Germline assignment: CDR1 SGHDN and CDR2 FVKESK. V was trimmed by 1 base and J by 3 bases, leaving 12 bases between them. This CDR3 comprises 15 residues. This CDR3 is CASSQGGFGEETQYF. The CDR3, as DNA: TGTGCCAGCAGCCAAGGCGGTTTCGGAGAAGAGACCCAGTACTTC.

This clone has a single count. The rearrangement links TRBV6-5 to TRBJ1-5; D gene unclear. The CDR3 has 12 amino acids. Per the germline V gene, CDR1 is MNHEY and CDR2 is SVGAGI. Trimming took 8 bases from V and 0 from J, leaving 5 bases between them. The CDR3 DNA follows: TGTGCCAGCGGGGTTAGCAATCAGCCCCAGCATTTT. Amino acids: CASGVSNQPQHF.

The rearrangement links TRBV4-1 to TRBJ1-2; a weak D match, TRBD1 (5 bases). The germline V gene encodes CDR1 MGHRA and CDR2 YSYEKL. This CDR3 is 15 amino acids long. Trimming removed 0 bases from V and 5 bases from J, with 13 bases in between. CDR3 residues: CASSQDWTLGYGYTF. CDR3 coding DNA: TGCGCCAGCAGCCAAGATTGGACACTGGGGTATGGCTACACCTTC.

The V call is TRBV5-4, the J call TRBJ1-5, with 7 bases matching TRBD1. There are 16 residues in the CDR3. V shed 4 bases, J shed 2 bases, and the junction held 9 bases outside the gene matches. The germline CDR1 and CDR2 sequences are SGHNT and YYREEE (reference sequence). The CDR3 here is CASSLNRGDGNQPQHF. The DNA for the CDR3 is TGTGCCAGCAGCCTAAACAGGGGCGACGGCAATCAGCCCCAGCATTTT.